This paragraph covers one T cell receptor (beta chain) sequence. The target antigen is unknown. This may stem from a read error, because a much larger clone lies one nucleotide away. It was RNA transcripts that yielded the amplified TCR beta CDR3 regions. When the TCR CDR3 underwent first-round RT-PCR, the HTBI primer set was used. From the multiplex PCR reads, TCRdb called clonotypes with MiXCR, one entry per CDR3 protein. The table lists roughly 500,000 distinct CDR3 sequences, over 11% of them singletons. The CDR3 is 12 residues long. V shed 6 bases and J shed 10 bases, with 13 bases lying between them. CDR1 SGHTA and CDR2 FQGNSA come from the germline V gene. Among the patients, aged 18 to 65, hyperthyroidism was newly diagnosed and had lasted under 2 months. The sample comes from a study of T cells in Graves' hyperthyroidism and ophthalmopathy. The wider study: Before treatment of any kind, peripheral blood was taken at initial diagnosis. General study results and limits: Most thyroid clonotypes that were expanded above 0.001 also turned up in blood.

Sequenced input: blood. This chain uses TRBV7-2 with TRBJ2-1; no reliable D call. The TCR sequence derives from a woman aged 25-40 years with Graves' hyperthyroidism that later progressed to Graves' ophthalmopathy. CDR3 bases: TGTGCCAGCAGGTCTAACGGTGGGGAGCAGTTCTTC. Its translation: CASRSNGGEQFF.